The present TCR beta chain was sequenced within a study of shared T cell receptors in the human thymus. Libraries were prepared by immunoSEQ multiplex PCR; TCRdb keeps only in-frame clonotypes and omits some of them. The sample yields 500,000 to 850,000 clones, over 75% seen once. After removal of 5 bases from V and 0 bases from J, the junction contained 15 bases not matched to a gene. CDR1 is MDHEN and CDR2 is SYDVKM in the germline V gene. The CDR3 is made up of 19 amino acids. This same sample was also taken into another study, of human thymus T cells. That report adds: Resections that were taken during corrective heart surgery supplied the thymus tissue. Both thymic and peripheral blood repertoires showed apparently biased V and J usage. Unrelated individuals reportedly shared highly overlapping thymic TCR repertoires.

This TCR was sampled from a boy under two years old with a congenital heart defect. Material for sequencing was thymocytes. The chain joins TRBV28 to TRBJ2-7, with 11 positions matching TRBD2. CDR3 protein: CASSEIELSGTSGSYEQYF. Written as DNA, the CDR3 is TGTGCCAGCAGTGAGATAGAATTATCCGGGACTAGCGGCTCCTACGAGCAGTACTTC.